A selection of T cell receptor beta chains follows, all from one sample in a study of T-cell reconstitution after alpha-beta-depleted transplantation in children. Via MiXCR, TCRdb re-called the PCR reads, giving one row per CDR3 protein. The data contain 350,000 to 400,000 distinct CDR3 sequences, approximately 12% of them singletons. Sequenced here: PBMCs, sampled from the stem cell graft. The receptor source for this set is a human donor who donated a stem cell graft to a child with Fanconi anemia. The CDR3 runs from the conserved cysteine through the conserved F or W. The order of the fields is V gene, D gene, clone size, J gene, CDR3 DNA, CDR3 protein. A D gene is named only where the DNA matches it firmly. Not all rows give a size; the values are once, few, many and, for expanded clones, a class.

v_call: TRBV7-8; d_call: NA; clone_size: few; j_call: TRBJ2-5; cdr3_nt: TGTGCCAGCAGCTCGTCAGACAGCGTCATCCAAGAGACCCAGTACTTC; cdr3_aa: CASSSSDSVIQETQYF
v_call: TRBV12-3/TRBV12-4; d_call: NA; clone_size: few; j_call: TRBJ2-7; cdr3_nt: TGTGCCAGCAGTTGGGCGGCGCAAGAGCAGTACTTC; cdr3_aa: CASSWAAQEQYF
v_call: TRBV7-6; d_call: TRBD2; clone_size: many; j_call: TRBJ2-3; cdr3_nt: TGTGCCAGCAGCTTAGGAGGACTAGCGTTTGATACGCAGTATTTT; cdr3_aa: CASSLGGLAFDTQYF
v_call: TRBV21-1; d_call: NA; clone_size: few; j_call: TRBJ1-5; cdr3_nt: TGTGCCAGCAGCAAAACGGACAGGGAGGATCAGCCCCAGCATTTT; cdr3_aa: CASSKTDREDQPQHF
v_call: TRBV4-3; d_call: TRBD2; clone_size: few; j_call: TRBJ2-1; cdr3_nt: TGCGCCAGCAGCCAAGATAGAGGGCGGGGGGCGAGCGATGAGCAGTTCTTC; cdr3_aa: CASSQDRGRGASDEQFF
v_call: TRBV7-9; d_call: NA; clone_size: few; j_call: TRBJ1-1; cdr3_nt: TGTGCCAGCAGCGCATGGACAGTCAGAACAGGTGAAGCTTTCTTT; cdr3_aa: CASSAWTVRTGEAFF
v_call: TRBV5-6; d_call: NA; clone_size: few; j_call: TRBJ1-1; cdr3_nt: TGTGCCAGCAGCTTTCCCCCGGGCACTGAAGCTTTCTTT; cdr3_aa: CASSFPPGTEAFF
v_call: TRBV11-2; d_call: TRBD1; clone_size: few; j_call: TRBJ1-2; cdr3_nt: TGTGCCAGCAGCCAAGCTGGGACAGACTATGGCTACACCTTC; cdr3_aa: CASSQAGTDYGYTF
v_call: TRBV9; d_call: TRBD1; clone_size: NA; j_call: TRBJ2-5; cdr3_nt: TGTGCCAGCAGCGCAAACAGGGGTTTGCAAGAGACCCAGTACTTC; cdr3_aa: CASSANRGLQETQYF
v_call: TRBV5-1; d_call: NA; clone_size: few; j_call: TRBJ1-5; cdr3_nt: TGCGCCAGCAGCTTGTATGGAAACAATCAGCCCCAGCATTTT; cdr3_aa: CASSLYGNNQPQHF